These 10 T cell receptor beta chains came from one sample sequenced in a study of OX40 agonist ivuxolimab in advanced cancers. Sequencing was performed with immunoSEQ multiplex PCR; in TCRdb, only in-frame clones are kept and a portion is missing. The table records more than 25,000 clones, around 84% of them present only once. The specimen comprised CD4+ or CD8+ T cells sorted from blood, sampled in a trial of the OX40 agonist ivuxolimab. All receptors derive from an adult with an advanced solid tumor such as melanoma, head and neck, liver or kidney cancer.

The chain links TRBV2 to TRBJ2-7; D is ambiguous. The CDR3 consists of 12 residues. V lost 3 bases to trimming and J lost 6 bases, with 9 bases between them. CDR1 SNHLY and CDR2 FYNNEI come from the germline V gene. CDR3 nucleotides: TGTGCCAGCAGTGATTTTGGAAGCGAGCAGTACTTC. Encoded protein: CASSDFGSEQYF.

This chain joins TRBV6-6 and TRBJ2-5, with 7 bases identical to TRBD1. In germline, CDR1 is MNHNY, CDR2 SVGAGI (reference sequence). V was pared by 6 bases and J by 2 bases, with 6 bases of the junction left unmatched. There are 14 residues in the CDR3. The CDR3 DNA is TGTGCCAGCAGCCCCGGACAGGAACAAGAGACCCAGTACTTC. Protein: CASSPGQEQETQYF.

The chain couples TRBV2 to TRBJ2-4; tentatively, D is TRBD1 (5 bases). The CDR3 spans 15 residues. Per the germline V gene, CDR1 is SNHLY and CDR2 is FYNNEI. V shed 10 bases and J shed 2 bases, with 18 bases lying between them. The CDR3 bases are TGTGCCACCACCGCACTGAAGGGGTCCAAAAACATTCAGTACTTC. This encodes CATTALKGSKNIQYF.

The genes are TRBV6-5 and TRBJ1-1; D not certain. There are 14 residues in the CDR3. The V and J ends lost 0 bases and 0 bases respectively, with 5 bases between them. Germline V CDR1 and CDR2: MNHEY, SVGAGI. CDR3 DNA sequence: TGTGCCAGCAGTTACTCGATGCTGAACACTGAAGCTTTCTTT. Encoded protein: CASSYSMLNTEAFF.

This clone appeared a few times. V gene TRBV4-3 combines with J gene TRBJ2-6, with D unclear. Trimming cost V 0 bases and J 1 base, with 10 bases left between them. Germline V gene sequence: CDR1 LGHNA, CDR2 YSLEER. The CDR3 has 17 residues. DNA of the CDR3: TGCGCCAGCAGCCAAGATAGTTCAGCTTCTGGGGCCAACGTCCTGACTTTC. Protein: CASSQDSSASGANVLTF.

The rearrangement joins TRBV6-5 to TRBJ2-1; TRBD1 aligns across 9 bases. Germline CDR1 and CDR2: MNHEY and SVGAGI. V shed 4 bases and J 6 bases; nucleotides not matched to a gene: 1. CDR3 length equals 13 residues. DNA for the CDR3: TGTGCCAGCAGTTGGGGACAGGGCAATGAGCAGTTCTTC. Translated, it gives CASSWGQGNEQFF.

This chain connects TRBV7-6 to TRBJ1-1, with D unresolved. This CDR3 contains 13 residues. CDR1 is SGHVS and CDR2 is FNYEAQ in the germline V gene. Trimming shortened V by 5 bases and J by 5 bases, and 12 bases separated the two germline ends. CDR3 DNA: TGTGCCAGCAGCCTGGAGCTGGCGACTGAAGCTTTCTTT. This sequence encodes CASSLELATEAFF. The entire variable domain, with the rest obtained from reference TRBV7-6 and TRBJ1-1, is as follows: GAGVSQSPRYKVTKRGQDVALRCDPISGHVSLYWYRQALGQGPEFLTYFNYEAQQDKSGLPNDRFSAERPEGSISTLTIQRTEQRDSAMYRCASSLELATEAFFGQGTRLTVV.

V and J are TRBV11-2 and TRBJ2-7; 9 nucleotides match TRBD1. Trimming took 5 bases from V and 2 from J; bases not matched to a gene: 4. CDR1 and CDR2 from the germline V gene are SGHAT and FQNNGV. The CDR3 length is 14 residues. CDR3 protein: CASSLGQGTYEQYF. The CDR3 region has the DNA TGTGCCAGCAGCCTGGGACAGGGAACCTACGAGCAGTACTTC.

The V and J genes are TRBV5-8 and TRBJ2-7, with D tentatively TRBD1 (5 bases). V was pared by 0 bases and J by 6 bases, with 10 bases between. CDR3 length: 13 amino acids. CDR1 and CDR2 from the germline V gene are SGHTS and YDEGEE. CDR3 DNA sequence: TGTGCCAGCAGCTTGGCCAGGGAAGGCGAGCAGTACTTC. Translation gives CASSLAREGEQYF. Complete variable domain (other parts from reference TRBV5-8 and TRBJ2-7): EAGVTQSPTHLIKTRGQQATLRCSPISGHTSVYWYQQALGLGLQFLLWYDEGEERNRGNFPPRFSGRQFPNYSSELNVNALELEDSALYLCASSLAREGEQYFGPGTRLTVT.

The rearrangement uses TRBV15 and TRBJ1-6, with a weak D call TRBD1 (5 bases). Germline loops: CDR1 LNHNV, CDR2 YYDKDF (reference sequence). Trimming removed 1 base from V and 8 bases from J, with 9 bases in between. This CDR3 is built from 14 residues. In DNA form, the CDR3 reads TGTGCCACCAGCAGAGGAGGGGTTTATTCACCCCTCCACTTT. It yields the protein CATSRGGVYSPLHF.